The 2 T cell receptor beta chains below all came from one sample that was sequenced in a study of metastatic and nonmetastatic thyroid tumors (TCRdb year 2020). No treatment had been received by any patient before thyroid surgery. Libraries were constructed by PCR. These reads were obtained on an Illumina HiSeq 4000. The public reads were quality trimmed at Q25 with fastp and then assembled into clones with MiXCR by TCRdb, keeping productive beta chains. The sample table shows about 92,000 clones, and 15% are seen once. The top ten clones comprise about 3.9% of the sample. Material: blood. Receptor source: a female donor with papillary thyroid cancer or a benign thyroid nodule (not recorded which). Some clones in this sample may be carry-over from other donors' samples.

This clone was seen at least ten times. CDR3 sequence: CASRVAGGMNEQFF. DNA of the CDR3: TGTGCCAGCAGGGTAGCGGGGGGGATGAATGAGCAGTTCTTC. V is TRBV6-1 and J is TRBJ2-1, with 11 bases aligning to TRBD2. V trimming: 6 bases; J trimming: 7 bases; junction bases outside the gene matches: 5. This CDR3 has 14 residues. CDR1 MNHNS and CDR2 SASEGT come from the germline V gene.

In its sample, this clone was seen many times. Other DNA sequences from this sample encode an identical CDR3 as well. V gene TRBV5-1 combines with J gene TRBJ2-3, with 9 nucleotides matching TRBD2. This CDR3 contains 16 residues. J gave up 6 bases and V 4 bases, and 12 bases lay outside the gene matches. The V gene's germline CDR1 is SGHRS and CDR2 YFSETQ. CDR3 DNA: TGCGCCAGCAGCCCGAGCGGGGGGCCCCTACCGGATACGCAGTATTTT. Its protein product is CASSPSGGPLPDTQYF.